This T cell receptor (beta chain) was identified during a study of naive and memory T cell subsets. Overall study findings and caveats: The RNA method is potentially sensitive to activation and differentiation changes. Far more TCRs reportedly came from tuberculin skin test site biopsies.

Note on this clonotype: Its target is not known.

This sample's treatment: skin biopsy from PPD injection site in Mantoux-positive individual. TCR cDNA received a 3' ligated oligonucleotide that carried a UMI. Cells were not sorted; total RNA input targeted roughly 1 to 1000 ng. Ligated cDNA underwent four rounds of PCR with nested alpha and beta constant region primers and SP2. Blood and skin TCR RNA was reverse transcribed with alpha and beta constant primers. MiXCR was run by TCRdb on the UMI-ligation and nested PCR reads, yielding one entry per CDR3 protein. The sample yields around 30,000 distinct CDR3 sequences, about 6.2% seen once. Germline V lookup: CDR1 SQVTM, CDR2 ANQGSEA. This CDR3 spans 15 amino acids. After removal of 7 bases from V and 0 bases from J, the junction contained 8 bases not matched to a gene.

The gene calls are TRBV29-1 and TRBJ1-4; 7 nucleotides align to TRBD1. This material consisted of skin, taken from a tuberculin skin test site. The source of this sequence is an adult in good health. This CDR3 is CSAKATGATNEKLFF. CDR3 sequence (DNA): TGCAGCGCAAAAGCCACAGGGGCAACTAATGAAAAACTGTTTTTT.